The 32 T cell receptor beta chains in this list originate from one sample, sequenced in a study of blood T cell repertoires in COVID-19. Here immunoSEQ multiplex PCR was the method, and the copy in TCRdb shows in-frame clones only, minus some. The sample yields 150,000 or so clones, approximately 80% seen once. Sample: peripheral blood. Every receptor here comes from a man between 70 and 80 years old who had recovered from COVID-19.

This clone was seen a single time. The rearrangement uses TRBV6-5 and TRBJ1-2; 9 bases fit TRBD1. Trimming took 6 bases from V and 7 from J; bases not matched to a gene: 9. The germline V gene encodes CDR1 MNHEY and CDR2 SVGAGI. The CDR3 totals 14 residues. The CDR3: CASREGQGSGGYTF. The CDR3 DNA reads TGTGCCAGCAGAGAGGGACAGGGTTCAGGTGGCTACACCTTC.

V is TRBV24-1 and J is TRBJ2-2, with D possibly TRBD2 on 6 matching bases. V gave up 4 bases and J gave up 5 bases, with 19 bases separating them. This CDR3 contains 17 residues. Germline CDR1 KGHDR, CDR2 SFDVKD. The CDR3 region is CATSDPVWGGQTGELFF. CDR3 nucleotide sequence: TGTGCCACCAGTGACCCTGTCTGGGGAGGTCAGACCGGGGAGCTGTTTTTT.

The V call is TRBV18, the J call TRBJ1-2; no firm D call. This CDR3 contains 15 residues. Germline V lookup: CDR1 KGHSH, CDR2 LQKENI. V shed 2 bases and J shed 0 bases, with 10 bases lying between them. Here the CDR3 reads CASSPTEGSNYGYTF. CDR3 sequence (DNA): TGTGCCAGCTCACCAACCGAGGGATCTAACTATGGCTACACCTTC.

The rearrangement joins TRBV14 to TRBJ2-3; 9 bases match TRBD2. V lost 4 bases, J lost 4 bases, and 9 bases stayed unmatched. Germline loops: CDR1 SGHDN, CDR2 FVKESK. The CDR3 contains 16 residues. The CDR3 DNA reads TGTGCCAGCAGCCGGGGGGCGGGAGGGCCCGCAGATACGCAGTATTTT. Translation: CASSRGAGGPADTQYF.

This clone was seen just once. CDR3 protein: CASSQEVQGSYGYTF. DNA of the CDR3: TGCGCCAGCAGCCAAGAGGTACAGGGGAGCTATGGCTACACCTTC. The rearrangement links TRBV4-3 to TRBJ1-2; 7 bases are shared with TRBD1. V dropped 0 bases and J dropped 4; count of bases not matched to a gene: 5. Per germline, CDR1 LGHNA and CDR2 YSLEER. The CDR3 sequence is 15 residues long.

This clone was seen more than once but under ten times. The chain joins TRBV6-5 to TRBJ2-7; 7 bases align to TRBD1. Germline assignment: CDR1 MNHEY and CDR2 SVGAGI. V shed 6 bases, J shed 2 bases, and the junction held 7 bases outside the gene matches. The CDR3 is 14 residues long. In DNA, the CDR3 is TGTGCCAGCAGCGAGCTGACAGGGACCTACGAGCAGTACTTC. Amino acids: CASSELTGTYEQYF.

V and J are TRBV2 and TRBJ2-3, with 7 bases aligning to TRBD2. The CDR3 totals 15 residues. The germline CDR1 and CDR2 sequences are SNHLY and FYNNEI. J was trimmed by 6 bases and V by 7 bases; bases with no gene match: 13. The CDR3 region is CASTEGLAERDTQYF. In DNA form, the CDR3 reads TGTGCCAGCACCGAAGGGCTAGCGGAGCGGGATACGCAGTATTTT.

This clone was counted once. This sequence joins TRBV3-1 (or the pseudogene TRBV3-2) and TRBJ1-1; D is undetermined. Trimming shortened V by 6 bases and J by 7 bases, and 12 bases separated the two germline ends. CDR3 length: 12 amino acids. The V gene's germline CDR1 is LGHDT and CDR2 YNNKEL (reference sequence). CDR3 nucleotides: TGTGCCAGCAGAGATCAGGCCAATGAAGCTTTCTTT. Residues: CASRDQANEAFF.

This chain links TRBV9 with TRBJ2-1, with TRBD2 identical over 7 bases. Germline V lookup: CDR1 SGDLS, CDR2 YYNGEE. CDR3 length: 16 amino acids. Trimming cost V 0 bases and J 3 bases; bases outside gene matches: 6. Written as DNA, the CDR3 is TGTGCCAGCAGCGTAGGGGGAGGGAGGAACTACAATGAGCAGTTCTTC. This codes for CASSVGGGRNYNEQFF.

The chain joins TRBV3-1 (or the pseudogene TRBV3-2) to TRBJ2-5, with a possible D match to TRBD1 (5 bases). The germline V gene has CDR1 LGHDT and CDR2 YNNKEL (reference sequence). CDR3 length equals 14 residues. V lost 4 bases, J lost 2 bases, and 11 bases lay in between. The CDR3 nucleotides are TGTGCCAGCAGCCCCGACAGCTTACAAGAGACCCAGTACTTC. Its protein product is CASSPDSLQETQYF.

The gene calls are TRBV24-1 and TRBJ2-3; the D gene is possibly TRBD1 (6 bases). This CDR3 spans 13 amino acids. Germline CDR1 KGHDR, CDR2 SFDVKD. Trimming shortened V by 6 bases and J by 0 bases, and 6 bases separated the two germline ends. CDR3 nucleotide sequence: TGTGCCACCAGTCAGGGGAGCACAGATACGCAGTATTTT. This gives the protein CATSQGSTDTQYF.

This clone has just one count. The chain has TRBV7-9 and TRBJ2-4, with D unresolved. CDR1 is SEHNR and CDR2 is FQNEAQ in the germline V gene (reference sequence). The ends were cut back, 5 bases at V and 9 bases at J, with 23 bases in the middle. The CDR3 runs 16 residues. This CDR3 reads CASSPSGMRLLGIQYF. CDR3 DNA sequence: TGTGCCAGCAGCCCGTCCGGAATGAGGTTATTAGGCATTCAGTACTTC.

The J gene is TRBJ1-5, the V gene TRBV18; a possible D gene is TRBD1 (6 bases). Germline CDR1 reads KGHSH; CDR2 reads LQKENI. V lost 6 bases and J 3 bases, leaving 21 bases between the germline ends. The CDR3 contains 17 residues. CDR3 nucleotides: TGTGCCAGCTCGCTCGCGCCCGGACAGTCCTCCAATCAGCCCCAGCATTTT. Translated, it gives CASSLAPGQSSNQPQHF.

The V call is TRBV5-6, the J call TRBJ2-5; 8 positions match TRBD1. V was pared by 0 bases and J by 7 bases, with 8 bases of the junction left unmatched. CDR1 and CDR2 (germline): SGHDT, YYEEEE. CDR3 length: 15 residues. CDR3 residues: CASSLGPAQGVTQYF. The CDR3 nucleotides are TGTGCCAGCAGCTTGGGACCAGCACAGGGGGTGACCCAGTACTTC.

V and J are TRBV6-5 and TRBJ1-1; D is possibly TRBD1 (6 bases). Trimming cost V 2 bases and J 3 bases, with 13 bases left between them. The CDR3 sequence is 15 residues long. Germline CDR1 is MNHEY and CDR2 is SVGAGI. The CDR3 DNA sequence: TGTGCCAGCAGTTACGGGGGCGTGGGGGACACTGAAGCTTTCTTT. It encodes CASSYGGVGDTEAFF.

V is TRBV7-2 and J is TRBJ2-5; the match to TRBD2 covers 7 bases. The CDR3 extends over 15 amino acids. Germline-derived CDR1 and CDR2 are SGHTA and FQGNSA. V lost 1 base to trimming and J lost 5 bases; unmatched junction nucleotides: 7. DNA of the CDR3: TGTGCCAGCAGCTTAGGGGCGGGAGTGTCGGAGACCCAGTACTTC. Encoded protein: CASSLGAGVSETQYF. Variable domain in full (rest from reference TRBV7-2 and TRBJ2-5): GAGVSQSPSNKVTEKGKDVELRCDPISGHTALYWYRQSLGQGLEFLIYFQGNSAPDKSGLPSDRFSAERTGGSVSTLTIQRTQQEDSAVYLCASSLGAGVSETQYFGPGTRLLVL.

This clone has a handful of counts. This chain joins TRBV9 and TRBJ1-4; D is unresolved. CDR1 is SGDLS and CDR2 is YYNGEE in the germline V gene. V was clipped by 1 base and J by 1 base, with 5 bases between them. The CDR3 runs to 14 residues. CDR3 bases: TGTGCCAGCAGCGTACACGGAACTAATGAAAAACTGTTTTTT. It specifies CASSVHGTNEKLFF.

This chain uses TRBV19 with TRBJ2-1; 8 bases align to TRBD2. CDR1 LNHDA and CDR2 SQIVND come from the germline V gene (reference sequence). The CDR3 is 15 amino acids. The V gene end was trimmed by 5 bases and the J gene end by 4 bases; junction bases not matched to a gene: 7. Here the CDR3 DNA reads TGTGCCAGTAGTCCCGGGAGGGAGCGGTACAATGAGCAGTTCTTC. Translating it yields CASSPGRERYNEQFF.

The rearrangement uses TRBV5-6 and TRBJ2-7; 10 nucleotides agree with TRBD1. The germline CDR1 and CDR2 sequences are SGHDT and YYEEEE. J was trimmed by 2 bases and V by 4 bases; bases with no gene match: 6. The CDR3 is 15 amino acids. The CDR3 loop reads CASSRQGAQTYEQYF. DNA of the CDR3: TGTGCCAGCAGCAGACAGGGGGCGCAGACCTACGAGCAGTACTTC.

The chain carries TRBV7-9 and TRBJ1-4; no reliable D call. Trimming took 7 bases from V and 4 from J, leaving 16 bases between them. Germline V gene lookup returns CDR1 SEHNR and CDR2 FQNEAQ (reference sequence). This CDR3 is built from 15 residues. CDR3 sequence reads: CASIPSGLINEKLFF. The CDR3 DNA sequence: TGTGCCAGCATCCCCTCGGGGTTAATTAATGAAAAACTGTTTTTT. The full variable domain, rest sourced from reference TRBV7-9 and TRBJ1-4, is DTGVSQNPRHKITKRGQNVTFRCDPISEHNRLYWYRQTLGQGPEFLTYFQNEAQLEKSRLLSDRFSAERPKGSFSTLEIQRTEQGDSAMYLCASIPSGLINEKLFFGSGTQLSVL.

The chain links TRBV7-9 to TRBJ2-7; 8 nucleotides agree with TRBD1. V dropped 3 bases and J dropped 7; count of bases not matched to a gene: 20. The CDR3 covers 18 residues. CDR1 is SEHNR, CDR2 FQNEAQ, per germline (reference sequence). CDR3 sequence (DNA): TGTGCCAGCAGCTTTTTTCTCGACAGGGGTTTATCTGGAGGGGAGCAGTACTTC. This encodes CASSFFLDRGLSGGEQYF.

The J gene is TRBJ2-2, the V gene TRBV19; maybe TRBD2 (5 bases). The V end was cut by 7 bases, the J end by 1 base, with 10 bases between. CDR1 is LNHDA, CDR2 SQIVND, per germline (reference sequence). The CDR3 is made up of 14 amino acids. The CDR3 reads CASTLAGNTGELFF. CDR3 coding DNA: TGTGCCAGTACCCTAGCCGGGAACACCGGGGAGCTGTTTTTT. The entire variable domain, with the rest obtained from reference TRBV19 and TRBJ2-2, is as follows: DGGITQSPKYLFRKEGQNVTLSCEQNLNHDAMYWYRQDPGQGLRLIYYSQIVNDFQKGDIAEGYSVSREKKESFPLTVTSAQKNPTAFYLCASTLAGNTGELFFGEGSRLTVL.

The rearrangement joins TRBV19 to TRBJ2-7; 8 bases match TRBD1. Trimming cost V 3 bases and J 3 bases; bases outside gene matches: 7. Germline values: CDR1 LNHDA, CDR2 SQIVND (reference sequence). This CDR3 is 15 amino acids long. This CDR3 reads CASSIRTGPSYEQYF. CDR3 nucleotides: TGTGCCAGTAGTATCCGGACAGGGCCAAGCTACGAGCAGTACTTC.

The V and J genes are TRBV19 and TRBJ1-4; D is unclear. Germline V gene lookup returns CDR1 LNHDA and CDR2 SQIVND (reference sequence). This CDR3 has 15 residues. V dropped 3 bases and J dropped 0 bases, with 8 bases sitting between them. The CDR3 DNA reads TGTGCCAGTAGTATTGGGGAGGCAACTAATGAAAAACTGTTTTTT. Encoded protein: CASSIGEATNEKLFF.

The rearrangement links TRBV7-2 to TRBJ2-1; the D gene is possibly TRBD2 (6 bases). The CDR3 is 16 amino acids. Trimming took 6 bases from V and 7 from J, leaving 22 bases between them. The germline gives CDR1 SGHTA, CDR2 FQGNSA. Here the CDR3 reads CASSEGAGIPSNEQFF. CDR3 nucleotide sequence: TGTGCCAGCAGTGAAGGGGCGGGGATCCCTAGTAATGAGCAGTTCTTC.

This rearrangement joins TRBV6-5 to TRBJ2-3; TRBD2 might be the D (6 bases). V was trimmed by 0 bases and J by 1 base, leaving 11 bases between them. The CDR3 is 16 residues long. Germline V CDR1 and CDR2: MNHEY, SVGAGI. CDR3 amino acids: CASSYSRGSGTDTQYF. CDR3 nucleotide sequence: TGTGCCAGCAGTTACTCACGGGGGTCTGGCACAGATACGCAGTATTTT.

The chain has TRBV7-9 and TRBJ2-7, with no clear D. The germline gives CDR1 SEHNR, CDR2 FQNEAQ (reference sequence). The CDR3 consists of 16 residues. V was trimmed by 1 base and J by 3 bases, leaving 16 bases between them. CDR3 DNA sequence: TGTGCCAGCAGCTTAGGATATCAACGAGAAGTCTACGAGCAGTACTTC. Translated: CASSLGYQREVYEQYF.

The J gene is TRBJ1-6, the V gene TRBV7-9, with 7 positions matching TRBD1. CDR1 is SEHNR, CDR2 FQNEAQ, per germline (reference sequence). J lost 6 bases, V lost 0 bases, and 2 bases had no gene match. This CDR3 contains 15 residues. The CDR3 loop reads CASSLAGGLNSPLHF. Written as DNA, the CDR3 is TGTGCCAGCAGCTTAGCAGGGGGCCTTAATTCACCCCTCCACTTT.

The rearrangement links TRBV5-1 to TRBJ2-2, with D hard to call. CDR1 SGHRS and CDR2 YFSETQ come from the germline V gene. The CDR3 is 13 residues long. Trimming removed 0 bases from V and 4 bases from J, with 4 bases in between. The CDR3 is CASSLGPTGELFF. In nucleotides, the CDR3 is TGCGCCAGCAGCTTGGGGCCCACCGGGGAGCTGTTTTTT.

V is TRBV12-2 and J is TRBJ2-1; the table calls TRBD2, which could not be checked here. TRBV12-2 has pseudogene status. The CDR3 covers 14 residues. The chain's CDR3 is CASLNRDYYNEQFF. In DNA form, the CDR3 reads TGTGCAAGTCTCAACCGGGACTACTACAATGAGCAGTTCTTC.

The CDR3 bases are TGCGCCAGCAGCCAAGGTGGGGACACCTATGGCTACACCTTC. It encodes CASSQGGDTYGYTF. The V call is TRBV4-1, the J call TRBJ1-2; D is possibly TRBD1 (6 bases). Germline CDR1 MGHRA, CDR2 YSYEKL. V lost 1 base to trimming and J lost 4 bases, with 10 bases between them. The CDR3 is made up of 14 amino acids.

The rearrangement joins TRBV5-4 to TRBJ2-7, with TRBD1 matching 8 bases. V lost 4 bases and J lost 3; bases outside the gene matches: 9. Germline V gene sequence: CDR1 SGHNT, CDR2 YYREEE (reference sequence). The length of the CDR3 is 15 residues. The CDR3 DNA follows: TGTGCCAGCAGCCGTGAGCCGGGACAGGACTACGAGCAGTACTTC. Its protein product is CASSREPGQDYEQYF.